The entry below gives a single T cell receptor beta chain sequence along with its context. The data originate from a study of cytomegalovirus exposure and HLA in healthy donors. PCR amplification relied on 60 Vbeta primers (plus 13 Jbeta primers). TCRdb's table, derived via immunoSEQ multiplex PCR, lists solely in-frame clones and lacks some. The sample shows more than 140,000 clones, roughly 79% of them seen only once. Germline lookup yields CDR1 LNHDA and CDR2 SQIVND (reference sequence). The CDR3 totals 13 residues. V was pared by 6 bases and J by 2 bases, with 8 bases between. Sequenced input: PBMCs. The source is a woman between 40 and 50 years old in good health and CMV-seronegative. V is TRBV19 and J is TRBJ1-5; a weak D match, TRBD1 (5 bases). The CDR3, as DNA: TGTGCCAGTAGGGCGGGGGGCAATCAGCCCCAGCATTTT. It codes for CASRAGGNQPQHF.